This T cell receptor beta chain was captured in a study of blood T cell repertoires in COVID-19. Background on the study: From T cells, B-cell-depleted T cells, or PBMCs came the material, which was cDNA or gDNA.

As originally analysed: Amplification from reference gene primers served as the basis for estimated nucleated cell counts. The assay was immunoSEQ multiplex PCR, and TCRdb's table has in-frame clones only and misses some. V and J calls and clone size are as listed in that table; D and trimming were resolved from the DNA. Of approximately 240,000 clones in the sample, about 89% were seen once. This CDR3 has 15 amino acids. The V gene lost 0 bases and the J gene lost 3 bases, with 7 bases spanning the gap. Germline V gene lookup returns CDR1 SGDLS and CDR2 YYNGEE. The clonotype originates from a young woman who had recovered from COVID-19. Sample: PBMCs or T cells enriched from blood (not recorded which). This chain joins TRBV9 and TRBJ1-6; the D is unclear. Here the CDR3 DNA reads TGTGCCAGCAGCGTAGAACAGAACTATAATTCACCCCTCCACTTT. Translation: CASSVEQNYNSPLHF. The full variable domain, in which reference TRBV9 and TRBJ1-6 provide the parts outside the CDR3, is DSGVTQTPKHLITATGQRVTLRCSPRSGDLSVYWYQQSLDQGLQFLIQYYNGEERAKGNILERFSAQQFPDLHSELNLSSLELGDSALYFCASSVEQNYNSPLHFGNGTRLTVT.